Each of the 30 T cell receptor beta chains below was sequenced from the same sample in a study of vaccination effects on CD4 cells after COVID-19 (dated by TCRdb to 2021 to 2024). No antigens are known for them. The protocol used for the library was the immunoSEQ multiplex PCR assay. As stored in TCRdb, this immuneACCESS dataset retains in-frame rearrangements with V and J assigned. A fraction of the clones does not appear; measured against another copy, unresolved V genes explain less than half of the discrepancy, and the remainder lacks a known reason. The sample yields fewer than 50,000 clones; approximately 84% were counted once. The top ten clones comprise less than 2% of the sample. The ViraFEST assay stimulated PBMC with viral peptide pools and then used TCR sequencing to identify antigen-specific CD4+ T cell clonotypes by expansion. After around eleven days of culture, CD4+ T cells were isolated with the EasySep CD4+ T cell isolation kit. Each participant received two doses of an mRNA SARS-CoV-2 vaccine, either BNT162b2 or mRNA-1273.

The sequenced sample was CD4+ T cells from PBMCs cultured with HCoV-NL63 spike peptides, obtained after COVID-19 vaccination. Per the publication, the cell subset or site label means: HCoV-NL63 spike overlapping peptide pool stimulation. The source of these receptors is a human donor who received a COVID-19 vaccine. Some clones in this sample may be carry-over from other donors' samples.

This clone has a single count. J is TRBJ1-5 and V is TRBV2, with 7 bases that match TRBD1. V gave up 6 bases and J gave up 7 bases; unmatched junction bases: 6. There are 13 residues in the CDR3. Looked up from germline, CDR1 is SNHLY and CDR2 is FYNNEI. CDR3 coding DNA: TGTGCCAGCAGGAGACAGGGCGGCCAGCCCCAGCATTTT. It translates to CASRRQGGQPQHF.

This clone has a handful of counts. The chain combines TRBV25-1 with TRBJ1-5, with D uncertain. With 2 bases removed from V and 7 bases from J, the gap between germline ends came to 12 bases. CDR3 size: 14 residues. Germline values: CDR1 MGHDK, CDR2 SYGVNS. CDR3 amino acids: CASSEEGFLQPQHF. In nucleotides, the CDR3 is TGTGCCAGCAGTGAAGAGGGCTTCCTACAGCCCCAGCATTTT.

The V call is TRBV6-2 or TRBV6-3, the J call TRBJ2-2; 10 bases are a match to TRBD2. CDR1 is MNHEY, CDR2 SVGEGT, per germline. This CDR3 has 17 amino acids. V gave up 4 bases and J gave up 5 bases; unmatched junction bases: 10. CDR3 sequence (DNA): TGTGCCAGCAGTTCCCCAATAGCGGGGGGCCTTACCGGGGAGCTGTTTTTT. This codes for CASSSPIAGGLTGELFF.

This chain uses TRBV28 with TRBJ1-5; 11 bases align to TRBD1. V trimming: 1 base; J trimming: 7 bases; junction bases outside the gene matches: 3. The CDR3 extends over 15 amino acids. From germline, CDR1 is MDHEN and CDR2 SYDVKM. The DNA for the CDR3 is TGTGCCAGCAGTTTATTTAGGACAGGGGGCCAGCCCCAGCATTTT. This sequence encodes CASSLFRTGGQPQHF.

The V and J genes are TRBV7-3 and TRBJ1-6, with 8 bases aligning to TRBD1. CDR1 is SGHTA, CDR2 FQGTGA, per germline. The CDR3 is made up of 14 amino acids. Trimming removed 2 bases from V and 10 bases from J; junction bases left unmatched: 4. The CDR3 coding sequence is TGTGCCAGCAGCTTAGCGGACAGGGACTCACCCCTCCACTTT. Translation: CASSLADRDSPLHF.

As DNA, the CDR3 is TGTGCCAGTAGTACAACAGCTTGGACAGGGACTAACTATGGCTACACCTTC. As protein: CASSTTAWTGTNYGYTF. The V gene is TRBV19, the J gene TRBJ1-2; TRBD1 aligns across 8 bases. Germline CDR1 reads LNHDA; CDR2 reads SQIVND (reference sequence). Trimming at V came to 4 bases and at J to 0 bases, leaving 10 bases not matched to a gene. The CDR3 has 17 residues. The full variable domain, its missing parts supplied by reference TRBV19 and TRBJ1-2, is DGGITQSPKYLFRKEGQNVTLSCEQNLNHDAMYWYRQDPGQGLRLIYYSQIVNDFQKGDIAEGYSVSREKKESFPLTVTSAQKNPTAFYLCASSTTAWTGTNYGYTFGSGTRLTVV.

This chain joins TRBV7-2 and TRBJ2-5; 7 bases agree with TRBD2. This CDR3 contains 15 residues. After removal of 5 bases from V and 3 bases from J, the junction contained 9 bases not matched to a gene. From germline, CDR1 is SGHTA and CDR2 FQGNSA. This CDR3 is CASSLQNGGEETQYF. CDR3 bases: TGTGCCAGCAGCCTCCAAAATGGGGGGGAAGAGACCCAGTACTTC.

This clone was found a few times. V is TRBV6-4 and J is TRBJ1-5; no clear D. This CDR3 is 14 amino acids long. Per the germline V gene, CDR1 is MRHNA and CDR2 is SNTAGT. Between the trimmed V and J ends, which lost 3 bases and 2 bases, there was a span of 8 bases. DNA of the CDR3: TGTGCCAGCAGTGAAGGACGAGGCAATCAGCCCCAGCATTTT. Protein sequence: CASSEGRGNQPQHF.

The chain has TRBV10-2 and TRBJ2-2; D is perhaps TRBD1 (6 bases). The germline CDR1 and CDR2 sequences are WSHSY and SAAADI. V lost 7 bases and J 4 bases, leaving 10 bases between the germline ends. This CDR3 has 13 amino acids. This CDR3 is CASKRGTTGELFF. The CDR3 DNA is TGCGCCAGCAAAAGGGGGACCACCGGGGAGCTGTTTTTT.

The rearrangement joins TRBV5-1 to TRBJ1-2, with TRBD1 matching 7 bases. Unmatched junction bases numbered 10, after V lost 3 bases and J lost 8 bases. CDR1 is SGHRS and CDR2 is YFSETQ in the germline V gene. The CDR3 extends over 14 amino acids. The CDR3 spells CASSSGQATIGYTF. The DNA for the CDR3 is TGCGCCAGCAGCTCCGGACAGGCAACTATCGGCTACACCTTC. Supplemented by reference TRBV5-1 and TRBJ1-2, the full variable domain reads KAGVTQTPRYLIKTRGQQVTLSCSPISGHRSVSWYQQTPGQGLQFLFEYFSETQRNKGNFPGRFSGRQFSNSRSEMNVSTLELGDSALYLCASSSGQATIGYTFGSGTRLTVV.

Only one count was recorded for this clone. This chain links TRBV18 with TRBJ2-7; 8 bases are shared with TRBD1. Germline V gene data show CDR1 as KGHSH and CDR2 as LQKENI. CDR3 length equals 15 residues. With 6 bases clipped from V and 4 bases from J, the junction kept 11 bases outside the gene matches. The DNA of the CDR3 is TGTGCCAGCTCGCCCGGGACAGGTGGACAATACGAGCAGTACGTC. It yields the protein CASSPGTGGQYEQYV.

The rearrangement links TRBV13 to TRBJ2-4; no reliable D call. This CDR3 contains 14 residues. CDR1 is PRHDT and CDR2 is FYEKMQ in the germline V gene (reference sequence). V lost 7 bases, J lost 1 base, and 11 bases lay in between. In nucleotides, the CDR3 is TGTGCCAGCACTAGGTGGGTGGCCAAAAACATTCAGTACTTC. Protein: CASTRWVAKNIQYF.

The chain is built from TRBV24-1 and TRBJ2-1; TRBD2 agrees at 10 bases. Trimming at V came to 4 bases and at J to 8 bases, leaving 4 bases not matched to a gene. Germline lookup yields CDR1 KGHDR and CDR2 SFDVKD. The CDR3 runs 14 residues. The CDR3 sequence is CATSDERGGDEQFF. The CDR3 DNA reads TGTGCCACCAGTGACGAGCGGGGGGGAGATGAGCAGTTCTTC.

The V gene is TRBV7-9, the J gene TRBJ2-5, with 7 bases matching TRBD1. V gave up 4 bases and J gave up 2 bases; unmatched junction bases: 4. The CDR3 length is 14 residues. Germline CDR1 reads SEHNR; CDR2 reads FQNEAQ (reference sequence). The CDR3 protein is CASSSGTEQETQYF. CDR3 bases: TGTGCCAGCAGCTCCGGGACAGAGCAAGAGACCCAGTACTTC.

The V and J genes are TRBV5-1 and TRBJ2-2; unclear D gene. Germline CDR1 is SGHRS and CDR2 is YFSETQ. CDR3 length: 17 residues. V lost 0 bases and J lost 2, with 14 bases in between. This CDR3 is CASSLDFSGFNTGELFF. CDR3 in DNA: TGCGCCAGCAGCTTGGATTTTAGTGGGTTTAACACCGGGGAGCTGTTTTTT. Supplemented by reference TRBV5-1 and TRBJ2-2, the full variable domain reads KAGVTQTPRYLIKTRGQQVTLSCSPISGHRSVSWYQQTPGQGLQFLFEYFSETQRNKGNFPGRFSGRQFSNSRSEMNVSTLELGDSALYLCASSLDFSGFNTGELFFGEGSRLTVL.

The sample holds a few counts of this clone. V gene TRBV18 combines with J gene TRBJ1-4; 9 positions agree with TRBD1. Germline CDR1 is KGHSH and CDR2 is LQKENI. Trimming took 3 bases from V and 5 from J; bases not matched to a gene: 1. This CDR3 is built from 14 residues. The chain's CDR3 is CASSPGQGNEKLFF. CDR3 bases: TGTGCCAGCTCACCGGGACAGGGAAATGAAAAACTGTTTTTT.

This sequence joins TRBV6-1 and TRBJ1-2, with D unclear. The CDR3 covers 12 residues. CDR1 MNHNS and CDR2 SASEGT come from the germline V gene. Trimming left V 2 bases short and J 5 bases short, with 6 bases between. The CDR3 DNA is TGTGCCAGCAGTGAATCCGGGTATGGCTACACCTTC. Its protein product is CASSESGYGYTF.

This chain joins TRBV14 and TRBJ1-6, with D unclear. Germline values: CDR1 SGHDN, CDR2 FVKESK. CDR3 size: 15 residues. Trimming shortened V by 6 bases and J by 10 bases, and 19 bases separated the two germline ends. CDR3 sequence reads: CASSDTSGSGSPLHF. CDR3 DNA sequence: TGTGCCAGCAGTGACACCTCCGGATCCGGGTCACCCCTCCACTTT.

The chain uses TRBV6-1 and TRBJ1-4; D may be TRBD1 (6 bases). Deletions cut 4 bases from V and 8 bases from J, with 26 bases between. CDR3 length: 18 amino acids. Germline V lookup: CDR1 MNHNS, CDR2 SASEGT. The CDR3 spells CASSGTQGGIARGEKLFF. The CDR3 DNA follows: TGTGCCAGCAGTGGGACCCAAGGGGGGATCGCCCGTGGGGAAAAACTGTTTTTT.

The chain recombines TRBV24-1 with TRBJ2-2; D tentatively fits TRBD1 or TRBD2 (5 bases each). CDR3 length: 18 residues. CDR1 KGHDR and CDR2 SFDVKD come from the germline V gene. With 5 bases removed from V and 4 bases from J, the gap between germline ends came to 22 bases. The CDR3 DNA reads TGTGCCACCAGTGGGGAGAAGACGAAAGGGGTGAGCACCGGGGAGCTGTTTTTT. Translation: CATSGEKTKGVSTGELFF.

In DNA form, the CDR3 reads TGTGCCGCCCCCGGGACCCTGGCCGCAGATACGCAGTATTTT. This codes for CAAPGTLAADTQYF. This rearrangement joins TRBV5-8 to TRBJ2-3; D assignment may be TRBD1 or TRBD2 (5 bases each). Looked up from germline, CDR1 is SGHTS and CDR2 is YDEGEE. V was pared by 10 bases and J by 4 bases, with 19 bases between. The CDR3 covers 14 residues. Full variable domain (rest looked up from reference TRBV5-8 and TRBJ2-3): EAGVTQSPTHLIKTRGQQATLRCSPISGHTSVYWYQQALGLGLQFLLWYDEGEERNRGNFPPRFSGRQFPNYSSELNVNALELEDSALYLCAAPGTLAADTQYFGPGTRLTVL.

The rearrangement links TRBV7-3 to TRBJ2-5; D might be TRBD1 or TRBD2, each matching 6 bases. From germline, CDR1 is SGHTA and CDR2 FQGTGA. The CDR3 runs 14 residues. Trimming shortened V by 5 bases and J by 5 bases, and 15 bases separated the two germline ends. The CDR3 is CASSRDGGTETQYF. Here the CDR3 DNA reads TGTGCCAGCAGCCGGGACGGGGGCACGGAGACCCAGTACTTC.

This clone was observed a handful of times. V gene TRBV29-1 combines with J gene TRBJ1-1; D possibly corresponds to TRBD1 (5 bases). CDR1 SQVTM and CDR2 ANQGSEA come from the germline V gene. V was clipped by 2 bases and J by 4 bases, with 11 bases between them. CDR3 length: 13 amino acids. The CDR3: CSVERDQTTEAFF. CDR3 DNA sequence: TGCAGCGTTGAACGGGACCAAACCACTGAAGCTTTCTTT.

The CDR3 protein is CASSRRQGIEQYV. The CDR3 DNA follows: TGCGCCAGCTCGAGGAGACAGGGGATTGAGCAGTACGTC. This chain links TRBV10-1 with TRBJ2-7; TRBD1 matches 8 bases. The ends lost 8 bases at V and 7 bases at J; junction bases unmatched: 10. This CDR3 spans 13 amino acids. Germline CDR1 and CDR2: WNHNN and SYGVQD (reference sequence).

This chain uses TRBV6-5 with TRBJ2-5, with D hard to call. Trimming stripped 5 bases from V and 6 bases from J, with 13 bases between. The CDR3 is made up of 13 amino acids. Germline V gene sequence: CDR1 MNHEY, CDR2 SVGAGI. The CDR3 DNA follows: TGTGCCAGCAGTCCCACATCAATGAAGACCCAGTACTTC. Protein product: CASSPTSMKTQYF.

The chain is built from TRBV7-3 and TRBJ2-7; possible D gene TRBD1, 7 bases. V gave up 5 bases and J gave up 4 bases, with 18 bases separating them. This CDR3 comprises 15 residues. Germline V gene sequence: CDR1 SGHTA, CDR2 FQGTGA. The CDR3 nucleotides read TGTGCCAGCAGCCCCCAGGGGGGCGTATTATACGAGCAGTACTTC. This codes for CASSPQGGVLYEQYF.

V is TRBV9 and J is TRBJ2-1; 8 nucleotides match TRBD2. This CDR3 region has 14 residues. The J segment lost 4 bases and the V segment lost 7 bases, leaving 7 bases of the junction unmatched. Germline V gives CDR1 SGDLS, CDR2 YYNGEE. DNA of the CDR3: TGTGCCAGCGGGGGGGGACTAGTTTACAATGAGCAGTTCTTC. Amino acids: CASGGGLVYNEQFF.

The V gene is TRBV24-1, the J gene TRBJ1-5; no reliable D call. CDR3 size: 14 residues. Between the trimmed V and J ends, which lost 4 bases and 0 bases, there was a span of 6 bases. The germline gives CDR1 KGHDR, CDR2 SFDVKD. CDR3 sequence reads: CATSEPDSNQPQHF. The CDR3 DNA reads as TGTGCCACCAGTGAGCCTGATAGCAATCAGCCCCAGCATTTT.

V gene TRBV5-8 combines with J gene TRBJ1-2, with 11 bases that match TRBD1. Germline values: CDR1 SGHTS, CDR2 YDEGEE. The CDR3 loop spans 14 amino acids. The junction had 4 bases not matched to a gene; V was cut back by 3 bases and J by 6 bases. The CDR3 region is CASSSDRGLDGYTF. In DNA form, the CDR3 reads TGTGCCAGCAGCTCGGACAGGGGGCTTGATGGCTACACCTTC.

The rearrangement joins TRBV12-2 to TRBJ2-2; the table's D call TRBD2 went unverified against the DNA. TRBV12-2 is a pseudogene. The CDR3 loop spans 20 amino acids. Written as DNA, the CDR3 is TGTGCAAGTCGTCCCTCCGCCGGGGTCAGTCAAAATTCGAACACCGGGGAGCTGTTTTTT. Residues: CASRPSAGVSQNSNTGELFF.